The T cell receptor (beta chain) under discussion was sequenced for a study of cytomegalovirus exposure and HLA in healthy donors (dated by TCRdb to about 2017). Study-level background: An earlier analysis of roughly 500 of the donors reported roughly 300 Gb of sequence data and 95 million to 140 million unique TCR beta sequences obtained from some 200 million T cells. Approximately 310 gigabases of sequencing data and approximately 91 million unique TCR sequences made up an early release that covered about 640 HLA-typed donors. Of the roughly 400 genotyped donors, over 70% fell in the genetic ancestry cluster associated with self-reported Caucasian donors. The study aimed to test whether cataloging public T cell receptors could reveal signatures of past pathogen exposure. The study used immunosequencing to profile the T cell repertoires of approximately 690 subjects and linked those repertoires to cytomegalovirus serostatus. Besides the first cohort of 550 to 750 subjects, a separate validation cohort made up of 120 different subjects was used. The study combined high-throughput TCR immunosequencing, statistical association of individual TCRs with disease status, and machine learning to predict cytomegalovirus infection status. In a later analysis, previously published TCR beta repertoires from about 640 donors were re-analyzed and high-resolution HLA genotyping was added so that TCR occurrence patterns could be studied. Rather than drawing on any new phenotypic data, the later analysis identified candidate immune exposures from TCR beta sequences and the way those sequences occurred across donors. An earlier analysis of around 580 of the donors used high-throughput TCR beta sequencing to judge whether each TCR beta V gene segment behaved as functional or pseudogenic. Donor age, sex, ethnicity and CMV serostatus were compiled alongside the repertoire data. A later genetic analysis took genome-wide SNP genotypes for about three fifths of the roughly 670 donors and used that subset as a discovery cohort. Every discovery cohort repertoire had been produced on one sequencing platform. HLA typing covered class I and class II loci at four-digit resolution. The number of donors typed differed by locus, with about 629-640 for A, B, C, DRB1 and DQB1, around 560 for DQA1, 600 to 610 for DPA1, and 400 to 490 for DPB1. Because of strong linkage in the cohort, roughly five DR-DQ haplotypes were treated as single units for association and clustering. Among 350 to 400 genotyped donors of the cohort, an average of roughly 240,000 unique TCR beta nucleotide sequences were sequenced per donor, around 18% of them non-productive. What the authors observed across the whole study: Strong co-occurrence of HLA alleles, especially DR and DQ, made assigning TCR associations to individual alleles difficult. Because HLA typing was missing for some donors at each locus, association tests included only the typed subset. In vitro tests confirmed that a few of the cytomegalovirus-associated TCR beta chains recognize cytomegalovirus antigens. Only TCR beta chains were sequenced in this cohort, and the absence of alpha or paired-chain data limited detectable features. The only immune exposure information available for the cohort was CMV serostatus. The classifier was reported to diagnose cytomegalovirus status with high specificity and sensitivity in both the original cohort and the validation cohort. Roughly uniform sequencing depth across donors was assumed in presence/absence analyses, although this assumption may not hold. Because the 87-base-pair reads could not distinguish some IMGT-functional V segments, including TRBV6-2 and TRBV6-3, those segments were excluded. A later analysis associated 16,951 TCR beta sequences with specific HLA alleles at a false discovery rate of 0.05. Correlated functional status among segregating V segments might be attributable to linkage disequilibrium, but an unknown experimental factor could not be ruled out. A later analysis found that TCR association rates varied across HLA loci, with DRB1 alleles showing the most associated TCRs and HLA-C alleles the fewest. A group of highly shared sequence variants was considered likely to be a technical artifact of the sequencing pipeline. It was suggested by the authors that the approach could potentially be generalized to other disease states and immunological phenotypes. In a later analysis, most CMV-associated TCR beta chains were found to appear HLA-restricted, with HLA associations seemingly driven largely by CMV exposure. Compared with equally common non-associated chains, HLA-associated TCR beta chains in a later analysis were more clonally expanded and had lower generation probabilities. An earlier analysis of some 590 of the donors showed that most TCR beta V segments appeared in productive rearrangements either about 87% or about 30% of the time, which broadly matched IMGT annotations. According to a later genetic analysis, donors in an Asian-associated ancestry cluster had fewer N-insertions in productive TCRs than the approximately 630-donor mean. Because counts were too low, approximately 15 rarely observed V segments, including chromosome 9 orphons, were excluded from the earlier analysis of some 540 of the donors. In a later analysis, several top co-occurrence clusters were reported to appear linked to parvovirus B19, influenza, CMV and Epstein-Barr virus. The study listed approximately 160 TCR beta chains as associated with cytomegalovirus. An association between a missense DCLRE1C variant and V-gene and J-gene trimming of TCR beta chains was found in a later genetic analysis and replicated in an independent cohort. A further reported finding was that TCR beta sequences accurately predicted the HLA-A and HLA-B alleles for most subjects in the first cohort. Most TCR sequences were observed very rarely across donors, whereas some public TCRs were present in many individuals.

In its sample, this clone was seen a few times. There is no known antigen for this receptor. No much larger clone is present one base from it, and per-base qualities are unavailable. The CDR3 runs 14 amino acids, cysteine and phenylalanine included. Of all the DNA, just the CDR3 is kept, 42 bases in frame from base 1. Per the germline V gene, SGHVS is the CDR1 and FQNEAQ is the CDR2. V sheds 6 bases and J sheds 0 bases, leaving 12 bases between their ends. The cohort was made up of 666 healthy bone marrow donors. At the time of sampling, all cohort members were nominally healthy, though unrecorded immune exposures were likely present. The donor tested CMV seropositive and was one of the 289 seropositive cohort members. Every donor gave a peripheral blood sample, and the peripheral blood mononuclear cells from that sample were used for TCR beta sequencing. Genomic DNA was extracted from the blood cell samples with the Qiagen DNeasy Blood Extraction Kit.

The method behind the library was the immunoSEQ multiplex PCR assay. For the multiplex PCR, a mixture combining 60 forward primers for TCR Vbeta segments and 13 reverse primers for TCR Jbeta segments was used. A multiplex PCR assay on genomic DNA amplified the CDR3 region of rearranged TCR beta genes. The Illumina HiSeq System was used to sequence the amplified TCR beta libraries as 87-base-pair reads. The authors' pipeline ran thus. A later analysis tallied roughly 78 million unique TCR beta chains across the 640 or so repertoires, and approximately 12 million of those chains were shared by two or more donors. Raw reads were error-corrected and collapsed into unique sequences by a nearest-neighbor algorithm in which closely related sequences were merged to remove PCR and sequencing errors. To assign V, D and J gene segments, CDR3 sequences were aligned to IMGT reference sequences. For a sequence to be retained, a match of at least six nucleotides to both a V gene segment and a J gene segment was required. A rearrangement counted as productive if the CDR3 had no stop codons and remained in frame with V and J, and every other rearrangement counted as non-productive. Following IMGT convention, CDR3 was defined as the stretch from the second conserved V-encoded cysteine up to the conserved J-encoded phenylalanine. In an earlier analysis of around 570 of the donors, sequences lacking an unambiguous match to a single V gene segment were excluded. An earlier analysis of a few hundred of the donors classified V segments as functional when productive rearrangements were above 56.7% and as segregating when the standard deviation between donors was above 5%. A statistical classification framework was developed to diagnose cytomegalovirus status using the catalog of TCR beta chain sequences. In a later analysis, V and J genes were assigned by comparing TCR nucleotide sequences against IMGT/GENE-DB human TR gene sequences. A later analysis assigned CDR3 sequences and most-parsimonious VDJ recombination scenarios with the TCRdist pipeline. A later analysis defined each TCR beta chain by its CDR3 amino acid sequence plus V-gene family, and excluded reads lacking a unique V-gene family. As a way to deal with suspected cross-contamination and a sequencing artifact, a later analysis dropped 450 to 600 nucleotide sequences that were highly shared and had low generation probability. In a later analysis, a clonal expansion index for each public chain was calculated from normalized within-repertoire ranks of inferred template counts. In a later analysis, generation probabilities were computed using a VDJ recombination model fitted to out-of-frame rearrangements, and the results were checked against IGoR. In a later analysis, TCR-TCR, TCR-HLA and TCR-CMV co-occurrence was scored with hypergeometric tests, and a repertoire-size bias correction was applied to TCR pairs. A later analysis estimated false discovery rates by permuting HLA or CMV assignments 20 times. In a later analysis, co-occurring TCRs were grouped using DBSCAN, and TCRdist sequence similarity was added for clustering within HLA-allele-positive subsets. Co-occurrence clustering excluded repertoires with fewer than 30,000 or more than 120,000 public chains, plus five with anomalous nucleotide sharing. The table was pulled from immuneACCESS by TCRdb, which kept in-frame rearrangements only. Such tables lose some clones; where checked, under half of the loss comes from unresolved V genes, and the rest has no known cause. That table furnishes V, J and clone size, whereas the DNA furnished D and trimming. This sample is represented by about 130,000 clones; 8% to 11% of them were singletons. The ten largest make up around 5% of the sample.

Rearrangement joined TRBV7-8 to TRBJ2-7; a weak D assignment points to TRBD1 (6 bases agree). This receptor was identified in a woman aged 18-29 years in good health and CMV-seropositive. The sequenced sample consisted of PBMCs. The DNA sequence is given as TGTGCCAGCAGGCAGGGGACCTTCTCCTACGAGCAGTACTTC. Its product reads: CASRQGTFSYEQYF. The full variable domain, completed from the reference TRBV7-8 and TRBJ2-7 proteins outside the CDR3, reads GAGVSQSPRYKVAKRGQDVALRCDPISGHVSLFWYQQALGQGPEFLTYFQNEAQLDKSGLPSDRFFAERPEGSVSTLKIQRTQQEDSAVYLCASRQGTFSYEQYFGPGTRLTVT.